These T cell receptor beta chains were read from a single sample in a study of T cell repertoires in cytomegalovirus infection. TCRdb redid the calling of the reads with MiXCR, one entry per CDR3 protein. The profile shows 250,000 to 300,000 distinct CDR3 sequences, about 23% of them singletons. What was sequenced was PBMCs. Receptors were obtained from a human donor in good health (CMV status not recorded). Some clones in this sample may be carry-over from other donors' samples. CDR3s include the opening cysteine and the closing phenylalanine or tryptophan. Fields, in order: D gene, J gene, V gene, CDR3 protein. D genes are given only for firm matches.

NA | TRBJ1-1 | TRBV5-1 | CASSLRGTPSQEAFF
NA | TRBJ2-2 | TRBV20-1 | CSARGALDERAGELFF
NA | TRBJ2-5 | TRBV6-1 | CASSLGVPGVQTQYF
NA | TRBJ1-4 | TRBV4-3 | CASSQVGYGEKLFF
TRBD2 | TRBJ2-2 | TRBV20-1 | CSAGGVGRTSFTGELFF
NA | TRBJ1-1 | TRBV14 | CASSQGGSRANTEAFF
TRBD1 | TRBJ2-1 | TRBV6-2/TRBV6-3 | CASSGQEYNEQFF
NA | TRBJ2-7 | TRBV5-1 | CASSPQGNYEQYF
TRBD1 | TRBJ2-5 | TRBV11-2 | CASGGQGAIFWETQYF
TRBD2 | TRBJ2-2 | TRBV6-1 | CASSYGGLVANTGELFF
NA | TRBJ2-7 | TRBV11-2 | CASSLLGGTSSYEQYF
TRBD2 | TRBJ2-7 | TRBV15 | CATSSSTSGALLGEQYF
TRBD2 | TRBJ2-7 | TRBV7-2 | CASSLMAGGGSYEQYF
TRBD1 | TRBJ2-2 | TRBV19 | CASSRQGAGELFF
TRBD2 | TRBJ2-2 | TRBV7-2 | CASSLTSGRADGELFF
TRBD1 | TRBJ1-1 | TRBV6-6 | CASSDRDRGGAFF
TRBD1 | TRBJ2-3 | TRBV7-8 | CASSQGQGAGDTQYF
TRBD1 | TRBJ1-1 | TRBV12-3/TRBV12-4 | CASSSVDRGTEAFF
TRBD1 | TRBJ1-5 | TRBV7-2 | CASSLDRPRGGQPQHF
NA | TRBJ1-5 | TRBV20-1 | CSARRGDQPQHF
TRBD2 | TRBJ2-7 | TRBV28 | CASSPVAGGFGEQYF
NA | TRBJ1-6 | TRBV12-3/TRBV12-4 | CASSFQDTSPSPLHF
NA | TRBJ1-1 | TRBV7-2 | CASSLVAIVDGVNTEAFF
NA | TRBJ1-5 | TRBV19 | CASSTAPPNQPQHF
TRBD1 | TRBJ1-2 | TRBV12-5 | CASGAGQGEGYTF
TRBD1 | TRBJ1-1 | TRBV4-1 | CASSQERTGQNAFF